The clone carrying this T cell receptor beta chain has only a few counts. These data are taken from a study of Ad26.COV2.S vaccination and SARS-CoV-2 variants. Study background: Donor had been placed in the Ad26.COV2.S arm of the COV1001 trial.

The data were produced by immunoSEQ multiplex PCR, yet TCRdb's version contains in-frame clones alone and is incomplete. The sample lists 330,000 or so clones, under 90% seen once, with approximately 5.8% in the top ten. Described treatment: around 19 received Ad26.COV2.S at low or high dose, single or two shots; about 5 received placebo; per-sample allocation not given. Day 63 following the first vaccine or placebo injection was when the samples were taken. Immunization relied on an Ad26 vector, which expressed Wuhan-strain SARS-CoV-2 spike. The germline V gene encodes CDR1 MNHEY and CDR2 SVGEGT. After removal of 5 bases from V and 5 bases from J, the junction contained 8 bases not matched to a gene. This CDR3 has 14 residues.

This material consisted of peripheral blood, taken in a trial of Ad26.COV2.S vaccine versus placebo. This chain connects TRBV6-2 or TRBV6-3 to TRBJ1-2; 7 bases line up with TRBD1. The sequence was obtained from a person aged 18-65 years who received the Ad26.COV2.S COVID-19 vaccine or a placebo. This CDR3 reads CASSRHVTGYGYTF. CDR3 nucleotides: TGTGCCAGCAGTCGCCATGTGACAGGGTATGGCTACACCTTC.